Each of the 3 T cell receptor beta chains below was sequenced from the same sample in a study of memory CD8 T cells in hepatitis C reinfection. Clones were sequenced by immunoSEQ multiplex PCR, and TCRdb holds only the in-frame ones, with some missing. The sample records approximately 52,000 clones, roughly 91% being singletons. Time point noted: pre-reinfection, 55 to 20 weeks before reinfection detection. The sorted cells went straight to TCR sequencing with no prior in vitro expansion. The sequenced sample consisted of naive CD8+ T cells sorted from blood. The receptor source for this set is a man younger than 35 with hepatitis C virus infection.

This clone is a singleton in its sample. V gene TRBV6-6 combines with J gene TRBJ1-3; possible D gene TRBD2, 6 bases. The J call may not be correct, given that the DNA end is closer to TRBJ2-2. Looked up from germline, CDR1 is MNHNY and CDR2 is SVGAGI (reference sequence). This CDR3 region has 16 residues. The CDR3 protein is CASSYYLATNTGELFF. The DNA for the CDR3 is TGTGCCAGCAGTTACTATCTAGCGACGAACACCGGGGAGCTGTTTTTT.

The chain uses TRBV27 and TRBJ2-1; 9 bases map to TRBD2. The CDR3 is made up of 16 amino acids. Germline V lookup: CDR1 MNHEY, CDR2 SMNVEV (reference sequence). Trimming cost V 4 bases and J 5 bases; bases outside gene matches: 9. The CDR3 loop is CASSSPLAGPHNEQFF. CDR3 coding DNA: TGTGCCAGCAGTTCCCCTCTAGCGGGACCCCACAATGAGCAGTTCTTC.

The chain employs TRBV27 and TRBJ2-7; 9 bases map to TRBD2. The ends lost 6 bases at V and 2 bases at J; junction bases unmatched: 8. Per germline, CDR1 MNHEY and CDR2 SMNVEV (reference sequence). The CDR3 totals 15 residues. The CDR3 sequence is CASRLGLAGPYEQYF. The CDR3 DNA sequence: TGTGCCAGCAGGCTCGGGCTAGCGGGACCCTACGAGCAGTACTTC.